This is a list of T cell receptor beta chains from one sample in a study of neurological immune-mediated disorders. Each CDR3 protein gets one entry after TCRdb re-called the 5' RACE reads with MiXCR. The table lists 15,000 to 20,000 distinct CDR3 sequences, approximately 2.5% of them singletons. The specimen was PBMCs. The receptors come from a woman under 30 with multiple sclerosis. Both conserved end residues are part of each CDR3. The D gene is left open where the match is weak. Clone size is not always given. Where it is, it says once, few, many or a class for expanded clones.

d_gene: .; j_gene: TRBJ1-1; abundance: many; v_gene: TRBV7-6; CDR3nt: TGTGCCAGCAGCCTTTGGGAGAACACTGAAGCTTTCTTT; CDR3aa: CASSLWENTEAFF
d_gene: TRBD2; j_gene: TRBJ2-1; abundance: medium-sized; v_gene: TRBV3-1; CDR3nt: TGTGCCAGCAGCCCTACGTCCGGACTAGCGGGACACAATGAGCAGTTCTTC; CDR3aa: CASSPTSGLAGHNEQFF
d_gene: .; j_gene: TRBJ1-2; abundance: many; v_gene: TRBV7-9; CDR3nt: TGTGCCAGCAGCCCTACAGGGAAAGATGGCTACACCTTC; CDR3aa: CASSPTGKDGYTF
d_gene: .; j_gene: TRBJ2-7; abundance: many; v_gene: TRBV5-1; CDR3nt: TGCGCCAGCAGCCTCTCTAGGCGGGTCCCCTACGAGCAGTACTTC; CDR3aa: CASSLSRRVPYEQYF
d_gene: .; j_gene: TRBJ2-5; abundance: many; v_gene: TRBV7-9; CDR3nt: TGTGCCAGCAGCCTGTTGAGGGGACAAATAAACCAAGAGACCCAGTACTTC; CDR3aa: CASSLLRGQINQETQYF
d_gene: .; j_gene: TRBJ2-4; abundance: many; v_gene: TRBV7-8; CDR3nt: TGTGCCAGCAGCTTCGGAGCTCTAAGGGACATTCAGTACTTC; CDR3aa: CASSFGALRDIQYF
d_gene: .; j_gene: TRBJ2-1; abundance: few; v_gene: TRBV15; CDR3nt: TGTGCCACCAGCAGACCCCAGGGTCTCTACAATGAGCAGTTTTTC; CDR3aa: CATSRPQGLYNEQFF
d_gene: .; j_gene: TRBJ1-6; abundance: many; v_gene: TRBV28; CDR3nt: TGTGCCAGCAGAGAGGGGGGACAAAATTCACCCCTCAACTTT; CDR3aa: CASREGGQNSPLNF
d_gene: TRBD1; j_gene: TRBJ1-6; abundance: many; v_gene: TRBV7-2; CDR3nt: TGTGCCAGCAGCACCGCCGGACAGGGCTTAAATTCACCCCTCCACTTT; CDR3aa: CASSTAGQGLNSPLHF
d_gene: TRBD2; j_gene: TRBJ2-1; abundance: many; v_gene: TRBV20-1; CDR3nt: TGCAGTGTCCACCTAGCGGGAGGAGACGATGAGCAGTTCTTC; CDR3aa: CSVHLAGGDDEQFF
d_gene: .; j_gene: TRBJ2-3; abundance: many; v_gene: TRBV7-8; CDR3nt: TGTGCCAGCAGCTCCGCCTCCACAGATACGCAGTATTTT; CDR3aa: CASSSASTDTQYF
d_gene: TRBD1; j_gene: TRBJ2-7; abundance: many; v_gene: TRBV28; CDR3nt: TGTGCCAGCAGTTCTCGGCGGACAGGGGGCTCCTACGAGCAGTACTTC; CDR3aa: CASSSRRTGGSYEQYF
d_gene: TRBD1; j_gene: TRBJ2-2; abundance: many; v_gene: TRBV29-1; CDR3nt: TGCAGCGGAGGGACAGGGGGTTCGCACGGGGAGCTGTTTTTT; CDR3aa: CSGGTGGSHGELFF
d_gene: TRBD1; j_gene: TRBJ2-3; abundance: many; v_gene: TRBV29-1; CDR3nt: TGCAGCGCCGCGCCCCAGGACAGGGTGCCCACAGATACGCAGTATTTT; CDR3aa: CSAAPQDRVPTDTQYF
d_gene: .; j_gene: TRBJ2-1; abundance: .; v_gene: TRBV7-9; CDR3nt: TGTGCCAGCAGCTTATTAGCTGTAAAGCAGTTCTTC; CDR3aa: CASSLLAVKQFF
d_gene: TRBD1; j_gene: TRBJ1-2; abundance: many; v_gene: TRBV10-3; CDR3nt: TGTGCCATCAGTGACACGGACCCGGGACAGGGGGGTCATGGCTACACCTTC; CDR3aa: CAISDTDPGQGGHGYTF
d_gene: .; j_gene: TRBJ2-5; abundance: many; v_gene: TRBV12-3/TRBV12-4; CDR3nt: TGTGCCAGCAGTTTTCGGGTCGAGACCCAGTACTTC; CDR3aa: CASSFRVETQYF
d_gene: .; j_gene: TRBJ2-3; abundance: many; v_gene: TRBV20-1; CDR3nt: TGCAGTGCTAGAGATCCCCAGAGGCGGACAGATACGCAGTATTTT; CDR3aa: CSARDPQRRTDTQYF
d_gene: TRBD1; j_gene: TRBJ2-5; abundance: many; v_gene: TRBV12-3/TRBV12-4; CDR3nt: TGTGCCAGCAGTTTAGTGGGACAGGGTAGCGAGACCCAGTACTTC; CDR3aa: CASSLVGQGSETQYF